This T cell receptor beta chain appears in the sequencing data of a study of brain T cells in children with intractable seizures. The CDR3 is made up of 14 amino acids. The V gene end was trimmed by 8 bases and the J gene end by 6 bases; junction bases not matched to a gene: 6. Germline loops: CDR1 ENHRY, CDR2 SYGVKD. Clones were sequenced by immunoSEQ multiplex PCR, and TCRdb holds only the in-frame ones, with some missing. The sample contains a few hundred thousand clones, nearly 95% of which appear only once. Study-wide results and limits: Absence of clones before surgery may stem from lower sequencing depth. Patients' HCMV serostatus was unknown; virus specificity rests on CDR3 similarity alone.

As concerns this clone: The target antigen is unknown.

Time point in this sample: blood from clinic visit 5 months post-surgery; TSC patient then seizure free. Sequencing was limited to surgery cases with top T cell transcript signatures in brain tissue. At least one anti-epileptic drug was given before surgery. The specimen comprised peripheral blood, sampled 4 to 6 months after surgery. The chain joins TRBV10-3 to TRBJ2-2, with 10 bases aligning to TRBD2. This TCR was recovered from a boy in the first two years of life with tuberous sclerosis and intractable seizures. In DNA, the CDR3 is TGTGCCATCGGGCTAGCGGGAGATCCCGGGGAGCTGTTTTTT. This codes for CAIGLAGDPGELFF.